This TCR beta chain was profiled in a study of blood T cells in healthy people across ages. The V gene's germline CDR1 is MDHEN and CDR2 SYDVKM. The CDR3 spans 13 residues. Alongside a J-beta primer mix, a sample-barcoded 5' primer served in a second PCR lasting roughly 7 to 12 cycles. TCRdb re-called the 5' RACE reads through MiXCR, storing one row per CDR3 protein. This sample has hundreds of thousands of distinct CDR3 sequences, with 40% to 50% found just once. This TCR was recovered from a man in his 60s in good health. Material for sequencing was blood. The V gene is TRBV28, the J gene TRBJ2-4; weak D call: TRBD1 (6 bases). The DNA matches TRBJ2-7 better at its end, which makes the J call doubtful. The CDR3 loop is CASTGRGRGEQYF. The CDR3 bases are TGTGCCAGTACTGGCAGGGGACGGGGCGAGCAGTACTTC.